What follows describes a single TCR beta chain. Its antigen remains unidentified. The V end lost 1 base, the J end lost 7 bases, and 16 bases lay between the germline ends. Germline CDR1 is SGHTA and CDR2 is FQGNSA. The CDR3 contains 15 residues. The sample is drawn from a study of Ad26.COV2.S vaccination and SARS-CoV-2 variants. Broader study findings: Post-vaccination breadth of spike-specific CD8+ and CD4+ T cell responses was reportedly substantial.

This sample's treatment: about 20 received Ad26.COV2.S at low or high dose, single or two shots; about 5 received placebo; per-sample allocation not given. Sampling happened 63 days after the first vaccine or placebo injection. Expressing Wuhan-strain SARS-CoV-2 spike, an Ad26 vector served as the vaccine. Assay: immunoSEQ multiplex PCR; the TCRdb copy retains only in-frame clones and omits some. The data hold approximately 450,000 clones, with roughly 90% observed a single time. The source is a person aged 18-60 years who received the Ad26.COV2.S COVID-19 vaccine or a placebo. Sequenced here: peripheral blood, sampled in a trial of Ad26.COV2.S vaccine versus placebo. This chain connects TRBV7-2 to TRBJ1-2; perhaps TRBD1 as D (5 bases). CDR3 region: CASSLVRQIGAGYTF. CDR3 coding DNA: TGTGCCAGCAGCTTAGTCAGGCAGATCGGGGCTGGCTACACCTTC.